These 20 T cell receptor beta chains were sequenced from one sample in a study of T cell repertoires in cytomegalovirus infection. TCRdb ran MiXCR on the reads and lists one entry per CDR3 protein. The sample holds under 150,000 distinct CDR3 sequences; about 33% are singletons and the top ten take around 41%. Their cognate antigens are unknown. The source material was CD8+ T cells from cultured PBMCs, sampled from culture after CMV antigen stimulation. These receptors all stem from a human donor in good health (CMV status not recorded). Some clones in this sample may be carry-over from other donors' samples.

This chain joins TRBV27 and TRBJ2-5; D possibly matches TRBD1 or TRBD2 (5 bases each). This CDR3 has 15 amino acids. The germline CDR1 and CDR2 sequences are MNHEY and SMNVEV (reference sequence). Trimming cost V 7 bases and J 2 bases, with 17 bases left between them. The chain's CDR3 is CASTPHWGSQETQYF. The CDR3, as DNA: TGTGCCAGCACACCGCATTGGGGGAGTCAAGAGACCCAGTACTTC.

This clonotype has more than one count but fewer than ten. The chain combines TRBV12-3 or TRBV12-4 with TRBJ2-3; TRBD2 matches 9 bases. The CDR3 runs to 18 residues. Trimming at V came to 5 bases and at J to 2 bases, leaving 14 bases not matched to a gene. The CDR3 DNA is TGTGCCAGCAGTCCTGCCCGCTCGACTAGCGGATACACAGATACGCAGTATTTT. Translation gives CASSPARSTSGYTDTQYF.

The chain combines TRBV2 with TRBJ1-1, with D maybe TRBD1 (5 bases). Germline V CDR1 and CDR2: SNHLY, FYNNEI. The CDR3 totals 15 residues. The V gene lost 8 bases and the J gene lost 3 bases, with 19 bases spanning the gap. The CDR3 sequence: CASVSGAGKDTEAFF. The CDR3 DNA sequence: TGTGCCAGCGTTAGCGGGGCTGGGAAAGACACTGAAGCTTTCTTT.

The chain employs TRBV6-6 and TRBJ2-7; tentatively, D is TRBD1 (6 bases). Between the trimmed V and J ends, which lost 3 bases and 3 bases, there was a span of 12 bases. Germline loops: CDR1 MNHNY, CDR2 SVGAGI (reference sequence). This CDR3 has 14 amino acids. The CDR3 sequence: CASSYWTDSYEQYF. DNA of the CDR3: TGTGCCAGCAGTTATTGGACAGACAGCTACGAGCAGTACTTC.

This clonotype has only a few counts. CDR3 bases: TGTGCCAGCAGTTTGTCGGACAGGTCAAATGAAAAACTGTTTTTT. This translates into CASSLSDRSNEKLFF. The V and J genes are TRBV12-3 or TRBV12-4 and TRBJ1-4, with 7 positions matching TRBD1. There are 15 residues in the CDR3. V lost 3 bases to trimming and J lost 5 bases; unmatched junction nucleotides: 6.

This clonotype was observed a single time. The CDR3 does not end in the conserved phenylalanine or tryptophan, so this is likely a read error. The J gene is TRBJ2-1, the V gene TRBV4-1, with 8 positions matching TRBD2. The germline gives CDR1 MGHRA, CDR2 YSYEKL. Unmatched junction bases numbered 5, after V lost 0 bases and J lost 4 bases. The CDR3 loop spans 16 amino acids. Here the CDR3 reads CASSQESTSGYNEQFL. In DNA form, the CDR3 reads TGCGCCAGCAGCCAAGAAAGTACTAGCGGATACAATGAGCAGTTCCTC.

This clonotype was counted ten times or more. This rearrangement joins TRBV7-6 to TRBJ2-7; D is uncertain. V shed 2 bases and J shed 4 bases, with 12 bases lying between them. The CDR3 runs to 14 residues. Germline V lookup: CDR1 SGHVS, CDR2 FNYEAQ. The CDR3 region is CASSLIPNGYEQYF. Written as DNA, the CDR3 is TGTGCCAGCAGCTTAATCCCCAATGGGTACGAGCAGTACTTC.

This clonotype has only a few counts. The rearrangement joins TRBV7-9 to TRBJ1-1; D is unresolved. Trimming removed 6 bases at V and 3 bases at J, with 11 bases between. This CDR3 region has 13 residues. Germline V gene sequence: CDR1 SEHNR, CDR2 FQNEAQ (reference sequence). DNA of the CDR3: TGTGCCAGCAGTTCACCTGGGGACACTGAAGCTTTCTTT. Translating gives CASSSPGDTEAFF.

The chain couples TRBV28 to TRBJ1-6; a possible D gene is TRBD1 (6 bases). The germline gives CDR1 MDHEN, CDR2 SYDVKM. This CDR3 contains 16 residues. Between the trimmed V and J ends, which lost 5 bases and 7 bases, there was a span of 18 bases. The CDR3 coding sequence is TGTGCCAGCAGTCCCCTAGGCCAGGGGCCCAATTCACCCCTCCACTTT. Amino acid sequence: CASSPLGQGPNSPLHF. The complete variable domain, with remaining parts taken from reference TRBV28 and TRBJ1-6, reads DVKVTQSSRYLVKRTGEKVFLECVQDMDHENMFWYRQDPGLGLRLIYFSYDVKMKEKGDIPEGYSVSREKKERFSLILESASTNQTSMYLCASSPLGQGPNSPLHFGNGTRLTVT.

The CDR3 here is CASAEVYNEQFF. CDR3 DNA: TGTGCTAGTGCCGAGGTATACAATGAGCAGTTCTTC. V gene TRBV12-5 combines with J gene TRBJ2-1; D uncertain. This CDR3 is built from 12 residues. V was trimmed by 7 bases and J by 4 bases, leaving 8 bases between them. Germline lookup yields CDR1 LGHNT and CDR2 FRNRAP.

This clonotype was seen a handful of times. This chain links TRBV6-6 with TRBJ1-2, with D perhaps TRBD1 (5 bases). The CDR3 sequence is 12 residues long. V lost 7 bases to trimming and J lost 13 bases, with 19 bases between them. Germline loops: CDR1 MNHNY, CDR2 SVGAGI (reference sequence). The CDR3, as DNA: TGTGCCAGCATCTCAACGGGGCGGCGGGCCACCTTC. As protein: CASISTGRRATF.

In its sample, this clonotype was seen many times. The V gene is TRBV7-8, the J gene TRBJ2-7; D is unclear. Trimming stripped 2 bases from V and 0 bases from J, with 11 bases between. Germline values: CDR1 SGHVS, CDR2 FQNEAQ. This CDR3 is 15 amino acids long. CDR3 nucleotide sequence: TGTGCCAGCAGCTTAAATAGCCAGAGCTCCTACGAGCAGTACTTC. It is translated as CASSLNSQSSYEQYF.

This clonotype was seen a few times. V gene TRBV7-2 combines with J gene TRBJ2-7; no clear D gene. Germline V gene sequence: CDR1 SGHTA, CDR2 FQGNSA. The CDR3 sequence is 16 residues long. V was shortened by 4 bases and J by 3 bases, with 19 bases between the two germline ends. The CDR3 spells CASSSTPGRLDYEQYF. CDR3 in DNA: TGTGCCAGCAGCTCAACTCCGGGTCGACTTGACTACGAGCAGTACTTC.

V and J are TRBV27 and TRBJ2-2, with 15 bases fitting TRBD2. CDR1 MNHEY and CDR2 SMNVEV come from the germline V gene (reference sequence). The CDR3 is made up of 17 amino acids. After removal of 10 bases from V and 6 bases from J, the junction contained 12 bases not matched to a gene. The CDR3 DNA sequence: TGTGCCACCGCCGGACTAGCGGGGGGGCCCGGCGCCGGGGAGCTGTTTTTT. Its protein is CATAGLAGGPGAGELFF.

This clonotype was seen repeatedly, ten times or more. The V call is TRBV27, the J call TRBJ2-2, with no clear D. The germline V and J ends were trimmed by 2 bases and 5 bases, with 6 bases remaining between them. In germline, CDR1 is MNHEY, CDR2 SMNVEV (reference sequence). The length of the CDR3 is 13 residues. The CDR3, as DNA: TGTGCCAGCAGTTTAATGGCAACCGGGGAGCTGTTTTTT. It yields the protein CASSLMATGELFF.

This sequence joins TRBV29-1 and TRBJ2-3, with D maybe TRBD1 (5 bases). This CDR3 region has 15 residues. Trimming took 5 bases from V and 4 from J, leaving 19 bases between them. CDR1 SQVTM and CDR2 ANQGSEA come from the germline V gene. CDR3: CSVLGRFGSPDTQYF. CDR3 sequence (DNA): TGCAGCGTTCTGGGGCGCTTTGGCAGTCCAGATACGCAGTATTTT.

J is TRBJ2-1 and V is TRBV7-4; D might be TRBD1 (6 bases). With 0 bases removed from V and 6 bases from J, the gap between germline ends came to 12 bases. This CDR3 has 15 residues. CDR1 SGHVT and CDR2 SQSDAQ come from the germline V gene. CDR3 nucleotide sequence: TGTGCCAGCAGCTTAGCGCTTAAAGGGGGCAATGAGCAGTTCTTC. This codes for CASSLALKGGNEQFF. The whole variable domain, remainder taken from reference TRBV7-4 and TRBJ2-1, is GAGVSQSPRYKVAKRGRDVALRCDSISGHVTLYWYRQTLGQGSEVLTYSQSDAQRDKSGRPSGRFSAERPERSVSTLKIQRTEQGDSAVYLCASSLALKGGNEQFFGPGTRLTVL.

V usage is TRBV6-1 and J usage is TRBJ2-1; tentatively, D is TRBD2 (7 bases). The CDR3 is 16 amino acids. Trimming stripped 2 bases from V and 6 bases from J, with 17 bases between. Germline lookup yields CDR1 MNHNS and CDR2 SASEGT. The CDR3 reads CASSELPRGGGNEQFF. CDR3 DNA sequence: TGTGCCAGCAGTGAACTTCCCCGGGGAGGGGGCAATGAGCAGTTCTTC.

There are a few counts of this clonotype. The gene calls are TRBV7-9 and TRBJ2-3; 9 bases agree with TRBD1. The CDR3 is 15 amino acids. Germline V gene lookup returns CDR1 SEHNR and CDR2 FQNEAQ (reference sequence). Trimming took 5 bases from V and 6 from J; bases not matched to a gene: 9. The CDR3 reads CASSRRDRVRDTQYF. As DNA, the CDR3 is TGTGCCAGCAGCCGGCGGGACAGGGTTCGGGATACGCAGTATTTT.

This clonotype was seen only a few times. The rearrangement joins TRBV4-1 to TRBJ2-1, with TRBD2 as a possible D gene (5 bases). This CDR3 has 13 amino acids. Germline CDR1 reads MGHRA; CDR2 reads YSYEKL. V gave up 1 base and J gave up 13 bases, with 14 bases separating them. CDR3 protein: CASSQVLVATQFF. The CDR3 DNA reads TGCGCCAGCAGCCAAGTCTTAGTAGCGACCCAGTTCTTC.